A single sample is the source of the 32 T cell receptor beta chains below, sequenced in a study of Ad26.COV2.S vaccination and SARS-CoV-2 variants. As to treatment: approximately 18 received Ad26.COV2.S at low or high dose, single or two shots; about 5 received placebo; per-sample allocation not given. The samples were gathered on day 63 after the first injection of vaccine or placebo. Using immunoSEQ multiplex PCR, the repertoire was profiled, and TCRdb retains in-frame clones only, with some absent. Among 350,000 to 450,000 clones, about nine tenths were seen once, and the ten largest hold less than 2%. The sequenced sample was peripheral blood, obtained in a trial of Ad26.COV2.S vaccine versus placebo. The source of these receptors is a person aged 18-65 years who received the Ad26.COV2.S COVID-19 vaccine or a placebo.

The J gene is TRBJ2-3, the V gene TRBV29-1; D possibly corresponds to TRBD1 (6 bases). This CDR3 contains 14 residues. The germline gives CDR1 SQVTM, CDR2 ANQGSEA. V gave up 7 bases and J gave up 0 bases, with 14 bases separating them. The CDR3 nucleotides are TGCAGCGCTGACACAGGGAGAAGCACAGATACGCAGTATTTT. Translating it yields CSADTGRSTDTQYF.

The rearrangement joins TRBV6-4 to TRBJ1-1; 9 bases are shared with TRBD1. With 2 bases clipped from V and 6 bases from J, the junction kept 1 base outside the gene matches. This CDR3 region has 13 residues. Germline CDR1 is MRHNA and CDR2 is SNTAGT. This chain's CDR3 is CASSDRQGAEAFF. The CDR3 coding sequence is TGTGCCAGCAGTGACCGACAGGGGGCTGAAGCTTTCTTT.

The V gene is TRBV6-6, the J gene TRBJ1-6; no clear D. V lost 3 bases, J lost 8 bases, and 11 bases lay in between. Germline CDR1 MNHNY, CDR2 SVGAGI (reference sequence). The CDR3 has 14 amino acids. The CDR3 DNA follows: TGTGCCAGCAGTTATTGGGTCACGGATTCACCCCTCCACTTT. Its translation is CASSYWVTDSPLHF.

V and J are TRBV28 and TRBJ1-5, with 8 bases identical to TRBD1. V lost 6 bases to trimming and J lost 1 base; unmatched junction nucleotides: 8. CDR1 and CDR2 (germline): MDHEN, SYDVKM. CDR3 size: 16 residues. The CDR3, as DNA: TGTGCCAGCAGCAGGGGGCGGCCCAAGAGCAATCAGCCCCAGCATTTT. This encodes CASSRGRPKSNQPQHF.

V usage is TRBV4-3 and J usage is TRBJ2-1; TRBD2 aligns across 8 bases. This CDR3 spans 15 amino acids. Germline values: CDR1 LGHNA, CDR2 YSLEER. Trimming removed 0 bases from V and 10 bases from J; junction bases left unmatched: 8. CDR3 nucleotides: TGCGCCAGCAGCCAAGACGTAGATAAGCGGGGGGAGCAGTTCTTC. Its protein product is CASSQDVDKRGEQFF.

The V and J genes are TRBV7-9 and TRBJ1-1, with D hard to call. The CDR3 has 12 residues. V was shortened by 5 bases and J by 1 base, with 5 bases between the two germline ends. Germline CDR1 SEHNR, CDR2 FQNEAQ (reference sequence). The CDR3 coding sequence is TGTGCCAGCAGCCGTGGGAACACTGAAGCTTTCTTT. Its protein product is CASSRGNTEAFF.

The chain joins TRBV28 to TRBJ1-6, with 9 bases identical to TRBD1. The length of the CDR3 is 14 residues. Germline V gene lookup returns CDR1 MDHEN and CDR2 SYDVKM. V was pared by 6 bases and J by 14 bases, with 11 bases of the junction left unmatched. CDR3 in DNA: TGTGCCAGCAGGTTTGGGGACAGGGTTTGGACCCTCCACTTT. It is translated as CASRFGDRVWTLHF. Variable domain in full (rest from reference TRBV28 and TRBJ1-6): DVKVTQSSRYLVKRTGEKVFLECVQDMDHENMFWYRQDPGLGLRLIYFSYDVKMKEKGDIPEGYSVSREKKERFSLILESASTNQTSMYLCASRFGDRVWTLHFGNGTRLTVT.

The V and J genes are TRBV30 and TRBJ2-5; 13 bases match TRBD2. Trimming took 4 bases from V and 7 from J; bases not matched to a gene: 9. In germline, CDR1 is GTSNPN, CDR2 SVGIG (reference sequence). The CDR3 totals 15 residues. The CDR3 is CAWKVRTSGGGTQYF. The CDR3 coding sequence is TGTGCCTGGAAAGTTCGGACTAGCGGGGGAGGGACCCAGTACTTC.

The genes are TRBV6-6 and TRBJ1-1; D unresolved. The CDR3 is made up of 15 amino acids. CDR1 MNHNY and CDR2 SVGAGI come from the germline V gene (reference sequence). V lost 2 bases, J lost 4 bases, and 14 bases lay in between. The CDR3 nucleotides read TGTGCCAGCAGTTACGGGAAAGACGGGCCCACTGAAGCTTTCTTT. Translated, it gives CASSYGKDGPTEAFF.

The rearrangement uses TRBV11-2 and TRBJ2-5, with D possibly being TRBD1 or TRBD2 (6 bases each). The CDR3 is 18 residues long. V shed 3 bases and J shed 3 bases, with 23 bases lying between them. Looked up from germline, CDR1 is SGHAT and CDR2 is FQNNGV. CDR3 in DNA: TGTGCCAGCAGCTTCCCACCCCCGGTGGGGGGCTCTGAAGAGACCCAGTACTTC. Translated, it gives CASSFPPPVGGSEETQYF.

The V and J genes are TRBV5-4 and TRBJ2-7, with D perhaps TRBD2 (6 bases). The CDR3 consists of 14 residues. V lost 4 bases and J lost 5, with 16 bases in between. CDR1 and CDR2 from the germline V gene are SGHNT and YYREEE (reference sequence). The CDR3 sequence: CASSGGTAIHEQYF. CDR3 DNA sequence: TGTGCCAGCAGCGGGGGGACTGCCATCCACGAGCAGTACTTC. Full variable domain (missing parts from reference TRBV5-4 and TRBJ2-7): ETGVTQSPTHLIKTRGQQVTLRCSSQSGHNTVSWYQQALGQGPQFIFQYYREEENGRGNFPPRFSGLQFPNYSSELNVNALELDDSALYLCASSGGTAIHEQYFGPGTRLTVT.

This clone was observed a handful of times. The V call is TRBV7-9, the J call TRBJ2-6; possibly TRBD1 for D (6 bases). The CDR3 has 16 amino acids. The V gene lost 6 bases and the J gene lost 4 bases, with 16 bases spanning the gap. Per germline, CDR1 SEHNR and CDR2 FQNEAQ (reference sequence). CDR3 nucleotide sequence: TGTGCCAGCAGATTGTCGTGGGGGCGCGGGGCCAACGTCCTGACTTTC. Protein: CASRLSWGRGANVLTF.

The chain uses TRBV6-2 or TRBV6-3 and TRBJ2-4; 7 bases are shared with TRBD1. Trimming removed 6 bases from V and 3 bases from J; junction bases left unmatched: 11. Germline lookup yields CDR1 MNHEY and CDR2 SVGEGT. The CDR3 covers 16 residues. The CDR3 protein is CASSDHRGWDKNIQYF. In DNA form, the CDR3 reads TGTGCCAGCAGCGACCACAGGGGTTGGGACAAAAACATTCAGTACTTC.

The chain links TRBV6-5 to TRBJ2-5; possible D gene TRBD2, 5 bases. Looked up from germline, CDR1 is MNHEY and CDR2 is SVGAGI. V lost 2 bases, J lost 5 bases, and 15 bases lay in between. The CDR3 runs to 15 residues. CDR3 DNA sequence: TGTGCCAGCAGTTACCGGTCCGGGGTTTGGGAGACCCAGTACTTC. Translation: CASSYRSGVWETQYF.

The chain has TRBV6-5 and TRBJ1-2; D is possibly TRBD1 (6 bases). Germline V lookup: CDR1 MNHEY, CDR2 SVGAGI. V lost 2 bases and J 5 bases, leaving 12 bases between the germline ends. This CDR3 has 14 amino acids. CDR3 sequence (DNA): TGTGCCAGCAGTTACGACGGGACAACTTATGGCTACACCTTC. Protein: CASSYDGTTYGYTF.

The chain joins TRBV6-5 to TRBJ2-3; 7 bases match TRBD2. The junction had 12 bases not matched to a gene; V was cut back by 2 bases and J by 7 bases. This CDR3 has 16 residues. Germline V gene data show CDR1 as MNHEY and CDR2 as SVGAGI. CDR3 in amino acids: CASSYGAGRVENTQYF. DNA of the CDR3: TGTGCCAGCAGTTACGGTGCGGGGAGGGTAGAGAATACGCAGTATTTT.

The chain links TRBV28 to TRBJ2-7; 10 bases fit TRBD1. V was clipped by 7 bases and J by 6 bases; unmatched bases: 12. Germline V gene lookup returns CDR1 MDHEN and CDR2 SYDVKM. The CDR3 consists of 15 residues. The CDR3 DNA is TGTGCCAGCACCGAAGCCGGACAGGGGGTCGTCGAGCAGTACTTC. This sequence encodes CASTEAGQGVVEQYF.

The chain is built from TRBV6-5 and TRBJ2-3; tentatively, D is TRBD1 or TRBD2 (5 bases each). Per germline, CDR1 MNHEY and CDR2 SVGAGI. CDR3 size: 15 residues. Trimming took off 5 bases at V and 3 bases at J, with 15 bases between the two ends. CDR3 in amino acids: CASSPKYGATDTQYF. The CDR3 region has the DNA TGTGCCAGCAGTCCCAAATACGGGGCAACAGATACGCAGTATTTT.

The chain links TRBV6-5 to TRBJ1-4; maybe TRBD1 (6 bases). V lost 6 bases and J 10 bases, leaving 18 bases between the germline ends. This CDR3 is built from 14 residues. The germline gives CDR1 MNHEY, CDR2 SVGAGI. CDR3 nucleotides: TGTGCCAGCAGCCTTGACGGACAGTGGTCAAAACTGTTTTTT. Translation: CASSLDGQWSKLFF.

This CDR3 is CASSPQENTGELFF. In nucleotides, the CDR3 is TGCGCCAGCAGCCCCCAGGAAAACACCGGGGAGCTGTTTTTT. The chain uses TRBV5-1 and TRBJ2-2; D gene ambiguous. This CDR3 region has 14 residues. Germline values: CDR1 SGHRS, CDR2 YFSETQ. Trimming stripped 4 bases from V and 2 bases from J, with 9 bases between. Full variable domain (missing parts from reference TRBV5-1 and TRBJ2-2): KAGVTQTPRYLIKTRGQQVTLSCSPISGHRSVSWYQQTPGQGLQFLFEYFSETQRNKGNFPGRFSGRQFSNSRSEMNVSTLELGDSALYLCASSPQENTGELFFGEGSRLTVL.

The genes are TRBV6-5 and TRBJ1-2; weak D call: TRBD1 (5 bases). CDR3 length: 13 amino acids. V was clipped by 4 bases and J by 3 bases, with 9 bases between them. Germline CDR1 MNHEY, CDR2 SVGAGI. CDR3 sequence (DNA): TGTGCCAGCAGTTTTCAAGGGGACTATGGCTACACCTTC. Protein: CASSFQGDYGYTF.

The chain has TRBV27 and TRBJ1-1, with D perhaps matching TRBD1 (5 bases). Trimming pared 3 bases from V and 5 bases from J, leaving 13 bases between. The CDR3 sequence is 14 residues long. Germline lookup yields CDR1 MNHEY and CDR2 SMNVEV (reference sequence). The CDR3: CASSFWGVGTEAFF. The CDR3 coding sequence is TGTGCCAGCAGTTTTTGGGGGGTGGGTACTGAAGCTTTCTTT.

The rearrangement links TRBV4-1 to TRBJ1-5; a weak D match, TRBD1 (6 bases). Germline values: CDR1 MGHRA, CDR2 YSYEKL. The V gene lost 1 base and the J gene lost 4 bases, with 17 bases spanning the gap. CDR3 length equals 17 residues. The chain's CDR3 is CASSQVTAGASNQPQHF. DNA for the CDR3: TGCGCCAGCAGCCAAGTCACGGCAGGGGCTTCAAATCAGCCCCAGCATTTT.

In this sample, this clone turned up once. CDR3 nucleotide sequence: TGTGCCAGCATCAAGACAGGGGGTTCCCTTGAAGCTTTCTTT. Protein: CASIKTGGSLEAFF. The gene calls are TRBV7-8 and TRBJ1-1, with 9 bases matching TRBD1. Per germline, CDR1 SGHVS and CDR2 FQNEAQ. CDR3 length: 14 amino acids. Trimming at V came to 7 bases and at J to 7 bases, leaving 10 bases not matched to a gene.

The J gene is TRBJ2-2, the V gene TRBV11-2; D not resolved. V lost 5 bases, J lost 5 bases, and 12 bases lay in between. This CDR3 region has 14 residues. Germline CDR1 and CDR2: SGHAT and FQNNGV. CDR3 in DNA: TGTGCCAGCAGCCGATTCGCTAGGACCGGGGAGCTGTTTTTT. Amino acids: CASSRFARTGELFF.

This clone was seen a few times. The rearrangement joins TRBV30 to TRBJ1-1; weak D call: TRBD1 (5 bases). The germline V gene encodes CDR1 GTSNPN and CDR2 SVGIG (reference sequence). The CDR3 extends over 13 amino acids. Trimming took 4 bases from V and 4 from J, leaving 13 bases between them. The CDR3 sequence: CAWTYGRGTEAFF. In DNA, the CDR3 is TGTGCCTGGACCTACGGAAGGGGCACTGAAGCTTTCTTT.

There are a few counts of this clone. The gene calls are TRBV7-9 and TRBJ1-3; no clear D gene. V gave up 1 base and J gave up 2 bases, with 9 bases separating them. Germline values: CDR1 SEHNR, CDR2 FQNEAQ (reference sequence). The CDR3 covers 15 residues. The CDR3 is CASSLEAAAGNTIYF. CDR3 nucleotides: TGTGCCAGCAGCTTAGAGGCAGCAGCTGGAAACACCATATATTTT.

The chain has TRBV10-2 and TRBJ2-1, with D unclear. CDR1 and CDR2 from the germline V gene are WSHSY and SAAADI. Trimming removed 6 bases from V and 8 bases from J, with 11 bases in between. The CDR3 sequence is 12 residues long. CDR3 sequence (DNA): TGCGCCAGCAGAAACCAAGTGGATGAGCAGTTCTTC. Translation: CASRNQVDEQFF.

This chain joins TRBV6-5 and TRBJ2-1; TRBD1 or TRBD2 may be the D gene (5 bases each). Trimming stripped 8 bases from V and 7 bases from J, with 12 bases between. CDR1 is MNHEY and CDR2 is SVGAGI in the germline V gene. The CDR3 totals 12 residues. The DNA for the CDR3 is TGTGCCAGCGGGTGGGGGTTTAATGAGCAGTTCTTC. This encodes CASGWGFNEQFF.

Turning to this clone: The same CDR3 also results from other DNA sequences found in this sample. J is TRBJ2-2 and V is TRBV12-3 or TRBV12-4; D call uncertain. The CDR3 consists of 12 residues. Trimming removed 3 bases at V and 9 bases at J, with 8 bases between. The CDR3 nucleotides are TGTGCCAGCAGTTTTCTTGTTCGGGAGCTGTTTTTT. This gives the protein CASSFLVRELFF.

The rearrangement uses TRBV19 and TRBJ1-5; D not resolved. V was clipped by 6 bases and J by 0 bases, with 12 bases between them. CDR3 length equals 15 residues. Germline CDR1 LNHDA, CDR2 SQIVND (reference sequence). The CDR3 spells CASRKEYNSNQPQHF. The CDR3 DNA sequence: TGTGCCAGTAGAAAGGAATATAATAGCAATCAGCCCCAGCATTTT.

The gene calls are TRBV5-1 and TRBJ1-2; 12 bases align to TRBD1. V lost 4 bases and J lost 8; bases outside the gene matches: 9. Germline values: CDR1 SGHRS, CDR2 YFSETQ. The CDR3 length is 15 residues. CDR3 coding DNA: TGCGCCAGCAGCCCGGGACAGGGGGCGTTCGTCGGCTACACCTTC. It codes for CASSPGQGAFVGYTF.